These 27 T cell receptor beta chains originate from one sample sequenced in a study of T cell clonality in common variable immunodeficiency (dated by TCRdb to between 2015 and 2017). Results the study describes overall, beyond this receptor: Reportedly, TCRbeta sequences from CVID had fewer deletions and N-nucleotide insertions, and highly modified clones with 13 or more V deletions were absent from CVID.

These receptors' targets are unknown. Libraries came from the immunoSEQ multiplex PCR assay. TCRdb took over this immuneACCESS table, retaining in-frame rearrangements with V and J assigned. Such tables are incomplete; in checked studies, under half of the missing clones stem from an unresolved V gene, and the remainder is unexplained. The table puts approximately 12,000 clones in this sample, none counted just once. The top ten constitute more than 5.5% of the sample. Material for sequencing was peripheral blood mononuclear cells. The receptors here all came from a human donor with common variable immunodeficiency.

This clone was seen more than once but under ten times. The CDR3 end falls 3 residues outside the read, so it is completed with the germline J gene. This chain connects TRBV7-9 to TRBJ2-7, with a possible D match to TRBD1 (6 bases). CDR1 is SEHNR, CDR2 FQNEAQ, per germline (reference sequence). V lost 3 bases and J 6 bases, leaving 12 bases between the germline ends. The CDR3 has 13 amino acids. This CDR3 reads CASSFATGSEQYF. The covered CDR3 bases are TGTGCCAGCAGCTTCGCGACAGGCTCCGAG.

In its sample, this clone was seen many times. The read halts 3 residues ahead of the CDR3 end, with the missing end drawn from the germline J gene. The chain recombines TRBV18 with TRBJ1-5; 9 bases fit TRBD1. Germline V gives CDR1 KGHSH, CDR2 LQKENI. This CDR3 comprises 18 residues. The ends lost 3 bases at V and 4 bases at J; junction bases unmatched: 13. CDR3 bases read: TGTGCCAGCTCACCCATAAGAACACCGGGACAGGGTAATCAGCCC. This encodes CASSPIRTPGQGNQP. The entire CDR3 protein is CASSPIRTPGQGNQPQHF.

In the case of this clone: The read falls 3 residues short of the CDR3 end, and the missing part is taken from the germline J gene. This chain links TRBV30 with TRBJ2-4; D may be TRBD1 (6 bases). The V and J ends lost 4 bases and 2 bases respectively, with 9 bases between them. Germline CDR1 reads GTSNPN; CDR2 reads SVGIG (reference sequence). CDR3 size: 13 residues. Incomplete CDR3 DNA: TGTGCCTGGAACCGGGACACCAAAAACATT. It encodes CAWNRDTKNI. The full-length CDR3 reads as CAWNRDTKNIQYF.

As for this clone: The CDR3 extends 3 residues past the end of the read, so its final part is completed from the germline J gene. The chain links TRBV7-2 to TRBJ2-7; D gene uncertain. The V and J ends lost 4 bases and 4 bases respectively, with 8 bases between them. CDR1 and CDR2 (germline): SGHTA, FQGNSA. The CDR3 spans 12 residues. CDR3 amino acids: CASSSFGYEQYF. The part of the CDR3 DNA that was read is TGTGCCAGCAGCTCTTTCGGTTACGAG.

This clone occurred a few times. The DNA ends 3 residues before the CDR3 does, and the rest of the CDR3 is filled in from the germline J gene. The chain has TRBV19 and TRBJ1-4; no reliable D call. The germline V gene has CDR1 LNHDA and CDR2 SQIVND (reference sequence). The ends were cut back, 6 bases at V and 4 bases at J, with 9 bases in the middle. CDR3 length: 13 residues. Incomplete CDR3 DNA: TGTGCCAGTAGCGTTCAGATTAATGAAAAA. This sequence encodes CASSVQINEK. The entire CDR3 sequence reads CASSVQINEKLFF.

A remark on this clone: The DNA ends 3 residues before the CDR3 does, and the rest of the CDR3 is filled in from the germline J gene. This chain connects TRBV20-1 to TRBJ2-1; D assignment may be TRBD1 or TRBD2 (7 bases each). Germline V gives CDR1 DFQATT, CDR2 SNEGSKA (reference sequence). The ends were cut back, 3 bases at V and 4 bases at J, with 25 bases in the middle. The CDR3 is made up of 18 amino acids. The part of the CDR3 DNA that was read is TGCAGTGCTAGGCAACACAGGGGAGGGCCCACTCGGTACAATGAG. It is translated as CSARQHRGGPTRYNE. The whole CDR3 region reads CSARQHRGGPTRYNEQFF.

This clone came up a few times. The CDR3 goes on 3 residues after the read ends, and that part is filled in from the germline J gene. The rearrangement links TRBV7-3 to TRBJ2-5; 10 bases are shared with TRBD2. V lost 5 bases to trimming and J lost 2 bases; unmatched junction nucleotides: 8. Germline values: CDR1 SGHTA, CDR2 FQGTGA. This CDR3 has 16 residues. CDR3 DNA, as far as it was read: TGTGCCAGCAGCCCAACCGCTAGCGGGGGACAAGAGACC. Amino acid sequence: CASSPTASGGQET. In full, the CDR3 is CASSPTASGGQETQYF.

This clone was picked up a small number of times. Sequencing ends 3 residues short of the CDR3 end; the germline J gene provides the rest. The V call is TRBV7-3, the J call TRBJ2-2; TRBD2 aligns across 10 bases. The germline CDR1 and CDR2 sequences are SGHTA and FQGTGA. Trimming removed 2 bases from V and 4 bases from J; junction bases left unmatched: 7. The CDR3 length is 17 residues. The part of the CDR3 DNA that was read is TGTGCCAGCAGCTTACGGAGCGGGGGGGCCCTCACCGGGGAG. This gives the protein CASSLRSGGALTGE. The entire CDR3 protein reads CASSLRSGGALTGELFF.

This clone has only a few counts. The read falls 3 residues short of the CDR3 end, and the missing part is taken from the germline J gene. V usage is TRBV7-8 and J usage is TRBJ2-5; 9 nucleotides agree with TRBD1. J gave up 2 bases and V 4 bases, and 5 bases lay outside the gene matches. CDR3 size: 15 residues. Germline assignment: CDR1 SGHVS and CDR2 FQNEAQ. The sequenced part of the CDR3 DNA is TGTGCCAGCAGCTCCCGGGACAGGGTACAAGAGACC. This sequence encodes CASSSRDRVQET. The full-length CDR3 reads as CASSSRDRVQETQYF.

Details on this clone: The read ends 3 residues early relative to the CDR3; the germline J gene fills the gap. The chain recombines TRBV2 with TRBJ1-2; TRBD1 matches at 8 bases. CDR1 is SNHLY and CDR2 is FYNNEI in the germline V gene. J gave up 4 bases and V 3 bases, and 13 bases lay outside the gene matches. This CDR3 region has 17 residues. CDR3 DNA (partial): TGTGCCAGCAGTGAGGACAGGGCCTCGTTCTCGCCCTATGGC. Protein: CASSEDRASFSPYG. The full-length CDR3 reads as CASSEDRASFSPYGYTF.

This clone showed up just a few times. The read terminates 3 residues before the CDR3 end, so the remaining end is supplied by the germline J gene. The rearrangement links TRBV11-2 to TRBJ2-1, with D possibly being TRBD2 (6 bases). V was shortened by 4 bases and J by 5 bases, with 15 bases between the two germline ends. Germline V gene lookup returns CDR1 SGHAT and CDR2 FQNNGV. This CDR3 is built from 15 residues. CDR3 in amino acids: CASSSGTHKDNEQFF. Partial CDR3 DNA: TGTGCCAGCAGCTCCGGGACTCACAAAGACAATGAG.

In its sample, this clone ranks as medium-sized. The sequenced fragment ends 3 residues before the CDR3 boundary, so the rest is inferred from the germline J gene. The chain carries TRBV7-9 and TRBJ1-1; D remains ambiguous. Per germline, CDR1 SEHNR and CDR2 FQNEAQ (reference sequence). This CDR3 is 13 amino acids long. V gave up 5 bases and J gave up 1 base, with 8 bases separating them. The CDR3 bases that were read are TGTGCCAGCAGCCCTACAGCGAACACTGAA. Amino acid sequence: CASSPTANTE. The whole CDR3 region reads CASSPTANTEAFF.

Remarks on this clone: The CDR3 is cut off 3 residues early in the read; its end comes from the germline J gene. The chain links TRBV30 to TRBJ1-2; 8 bases are a match to TRBD1. Germline CDR1 reads GTSNPN; CDR2 reads SVGIG (reference sequence). CDR3 size: 17 residues. Trimming took 1 base from V and 0 from J; bases not matched to a gene: 10. The part of the CDR3 DNA that was read is TGTGCCTGGAGTGCCCCGCGGACAGGGAGACCTAACTATGGC. It is translated as CAWSAPRTGRPNYG. The full CDR3 protein reads CAWSAPRTGRPNYGYTF.

In the case of this clone: From the germline J gene comes the end of the CDR3, since the read stops 3 residues before it. The V call is TRBV11-2, the J call TRBJ2-5; 9 nucleotides agree with TRBD2. The germline gives CDR1 SGHAT, CDR2 FQNNGV. The CDR3 runs to 15 residues. After removal of 3 bases from V and 3 bases from J, the junction contained 5 bases not matched to a gene. The sequenced CDR3 bases are TGTGCCAGCAGCTTGGGGGGACTAGCTAAAGAGACC. Its translation: CASSLGGLAKET. The CDR3 reads in full as CASSLGGLAKETQYF.

This clone was seen a handful of times. The CDR3 end falls 3 residues outside the read, so it is completed with the germline J gene. The genes are TRBV19 and TRBJ2-7, with 9 nucleotides matching TRBD1. The CDR3 runs 14 residues. CDR1 is LNHDA and CDR2 is SQIVND in the germline V gene (reference sequence). Trimming took 4 bases from V and 4 from J; bases not matched to a gene: 5. The part of the CDR3 DNA that was read is TGTGCCAGTAGTAGGACAGGGGAGAGATACGAG. Protein sequence: CASSRTGERYE. The full-length CDR3 reads as CASSRTGERYEQYF.

CDR3 sequence: CASSDETGKGQPQHF. CDR3 DNA, as far as it was read: TGTGCCAGCAGTGACGAGACAGGGAAGGGTCAGCCC. The V call is TRBV2, the J call TRBJ1-5, with 7 bases matching TRBD1. The CDR3 extends 3 residues past the end of the read, so its final part is completed from the germline J gene. CDR1 SNHLY and CDR2 FYNNEI come from the germline V gene. The V gene end was trimmed by 3 bases and the J gene end by 6 bases; junction bases not matched to a gene: 8. There are 15 residues in the CDR3. Supplemented by reference TRBV2 and TRBJ1-5, the full variable domain reads EPEVTQTPSHQVTQMGQEVILRCVPISNHLYFYWYRQILGQKVEFLVSFYNNEISEKSEIFDDQFSVERPDGSNFTLKIRSTKLEDSAMYFCASSDETGKGQPQHFGDGTRLSIL.

A word on this clone: Read data end 3 residues before the CDR3 end; the end is taken from the germline J gene. The J gene is TRBJ2-5, the V gene TRBV2; a weak D match, TRBD2 (6 bases). The CDR3 has 16 amino acids. CDR1 is SNHLY, CDR2 FYNNEI, per germline. With 5 bases removed from V and 5 bases from J, the gap between germline ends came to 21 bases. CDR3 loop: CASSSPGLNSRETQYF. The DNA read from the CDR3 is TGTGCCAGCAGTTCCCCGGGACTCAACAGCCGGGAGACC.

This clone has a handful of counts. The CDR3 end is not reached by the read, which stops 3 residues before it; the germline J gene fills it in. This chain uses TRBV18 with TRBJ1-3; D call uncertain. The CDR3 consists of 15 residues. Germline CDR1 KGHSH, CDR2 LQKENI. V was cut by 2 bases and J by 2 bases, with 10 bases left in between. CDR3 sequence reads: CASSPSVNTGNTIYF. Partial CDR3 DNA: TGTGCCAGCTCACCATCGGTAAATACTGGAAACACC.

This clone was seen repeatedly, ten times or more. The CDR3 end lies 3 residues beyond the end of the read and is filled in from the germline J gene. The chain employs TRBV18 and TRBJ1-1; perhaps TRBD1 as D (6 bases). This CDR3 contains 14 residues. V was trimmed by 1 base and J by 1 base, leaving 7 bases between them. Germline assignment: CDR1 KGHSH and CDR2 LQKENI. The CDR3 bases that were read are TGTGCCAGCTCACCACTCAGGGGGAACACTGAA. Amino acids: CASSPLRGNTE. The CDR3, in full, reads CASSPLRGNTEAFF.

In this sample, this clone turned up a few times. The sequenced fragment ends 3 residues before the CDR3 boundary, so the rest is inferred from the germline J gene. The chain carries TRBV6-1 and TRBJ2-1; TRBD1 aligns across 8 bases. The CDR3 consists of 14 residues. Losses at the gene ends were 3 bases for V and 4 bases for J; bases not matched to a gene: 2. CDR1 is MNHNS and CDR2 is SASEGT in the germline V gene. The sequenced CDR3 bases are TGTGCCAGCAGTGAGGACAGGGTGTACAATGAG. Translated: CASSEDRVYNE. The complete CDR3 sequence is CASSEDRVYNEQFF.

By share, this clone ranks as medium-sized. CDR3: CASSVGGASYGYTF. Incomplete CDR3 DNA: TGTGCCAGCAGCGTAGGAGGGGCTTCCTATGGC. The J gene is TRBJ1-2, the V gene TRBV9; weak D call: TRBD1 (5 bases). The CDR3 goes on 3 residues after the read ends, and that part is filled in from the germline J gene. The length of the CDR3 is 14 residues. V lost 0 bases to trimming and J lost 4 bases, with 10 bases between them. CDR1 SGDLS and CDR2 YYNGEE come from the germline V gene.

There are a few counts of this clone. Read sequence stops 3 residues before the CDR3 end, and the germline J gene provides the missing end. V and J are TRBV18 and TRBJ2-5; TRBD2 matches 7 bases. Germline CDR1 and CDR2: KGHSH and LQKENI. The CDR3 has 13 amino acids. Trimming removed 2 bases from V and 5 bases from J; junction bases left unmatched: 2. CDR3 protein: CASSPGLVETQYF. The part of the CDR3 DNA that was read is TGTGCCAGCTCACCAGGACTAGTGGAGACC.

This clone came up a few times. The sequenced fragment ends 3 residues before the CDR3 boundary, so the rest is inferred from the germline J gene. The chain is built from TRBV19 and TRBJ1-2; D might be TRBD1 (5 bases). The length of the CDR3 is 12 residues. Trimming shortened V by 3 bases and J by 6 bases, and 8 bases separated the two germline ends. Germline V gene lookup returns CDR1 LNHDA and CDR2 SQIVND (reference sequence). The CDR3 bases that were read are TGTGCCAGTAGTATTGGCAGGGATGGC. This sequence encodes CASSIGRDG. The full CDR3 is CASSIGRDGYTF.

With regard to this clone: The read falls 3 residues short of the CDR3 end, and the missing part is taken from the germline J gene. The chain uses TRBV18 and TRBJ1-3; 9 positions match TRBD1. After removal of 2 bases from V and 0 bases from J, the junction contained 5 bases not matched to a gene. Germline-derived CDR1 and CDR2 are KGHSH and LQKENI. The CDR3 has 17 residues. CDR3: CASSPVWTGDSGNTIYF. The part of the CDR3 DNA that was read is TGTGCCAGCTCACCAGTCTGGACAGGGGACTCTGGAAACACC.

In regard to this clone: The read ends 3 residues before the CDR3 terminus; that terminus is restored from the germline J gene. The chain uses TRBV18 and TRBJ2-3; D is uncertain. The germline V gene encodes CDR1 KGHSH and CDR2 LQKENI. Trimming shortened V by 1 base and J by 0 bases, and 17 bases separated the two germline ends. The CDR3 length is 18 residues. CDR3 in amino acids: CASSPLPVSGTSTDTQYF. The part of the CDR3 DNA that was read is TGTGCCAGCTCACCACTCCCCGTGTCCGGTACTAGCACAGATACG.

By share, this clone counts as medium-sized. The read is 3 residues too short to cover the CDR3 end, so that end is filled in from the germline J gene. V gene TRBV19 combines with J gene TRBJ2-6, with 10 bases lining up with TRBD2. The germline V gene encodes CDR1 LNHDA and CDR2 SQIVND (reference sequence). The CDR3 is made up of 16 amino acids. The trim removed 8 bases at V and 0 bases at J, leaving 4 bases unmatched. Incomplete CDR3 DNA: TGTGCCAGTCGGACTAGCGGTAACTCTGGGGCCAACGTC. Its translation: CASRTSGNSGANV. The full CDR3 sequence reads CASRTSGNSGANVLTF.

This clone was observed a handful of times. The read gets to within 3 residues of the CDR3 end, and the germline J gene fills in the rest. The V gene is TRBV30, the J gene TRBJ1-2; D is undetermined. Trimming removed 2 bases at V and 4 bases at J, with 8 bases between. This CDR3 region has 12 residues. Germline CDR1 is GTSNPN and CDR2 is SVGIG (reference sequence). CDR3 protein: CAWSILGYGYTF. The CDR3 bases that were read are TGTGCCTGGAGTATCCTAGGCTATGGC.